Listed below are T cell receptor beta chains from one sample, sequenced in a study of T cells in narcolepsy. Here immunoSEQ multiplex PCR was the method, and the copy in TCRdb shows in-frame clones only, minus some. The table shows about 32,000 clones, with roughly 77% occurring only once. Sample: CD45RA- memory CD4+ T cells from PBMCs. These TCRs come from a human donor with narcolepsy. CDR3s include the opening cysteine and the closing phenylalanine or tryptophan. The order of the fields is V gene, CDR3 length, clone size, J gene, D gene, CDR3 DNA, CDR3 protein. A D gene is named only where the DNA matches it firmly. The size of a clone is reported for some rows only, either as once, few or many, or as a class for expanded clones.

V gene: TRBV6-1; CDR3 length: 11; clone size: few; J gene: TRBJ2-2; D gene: .; CDR3 DNA: TGTGCCAGCAGATTTGTGGGGGAGCTGTTTTTT; CDR3 protein: CASRFVGELFF
V gene: TRBV11-3; CDR3 length: 16; clone size: .; J gene: TRBJ2-5; D gene: .; CDR3 DNA: TGTGCCAGCAGCCCCCTTCGGTTAGGGTCACAAGAGACCCAGTACTTC; CDR3 protein: CASSPLRLGSQETQYF
V gene: TRBV27; CDR3 length: 15; clone size: few; J gene: TRBJ2-7; D gene: TRBD1; CDR3 DNA: TGTGCCAGCAGTTTACCCAGTACAGGGGTCGGCGAGCAGTACTTC; CDR3 protein: CASSLPSTGVGEQYF
V gene: TRBV4-3; CDR3 length: 15; clone size: .; J gene: TRBJ1-5; D gene: .; CDR3 DNA: TGCGCCAGCAGCCAAGATTCGAGGGGGGAGCAGCCCCAGCATTTT; CDR3 protein: CASSQDSRGEQPQHF
V gene: TRBV30; CDR3 length: 16; clone size: .; J gene: TRBJ1-1; D gene: .; CDR3 DNA: TGTGCCTGGAGTGATCGAGTGGTCAGGGCGGTGGGTGAAGCTTTCTTT; CDR3 protein: CAWSDRVVRAVGEAFF
V gene: TRBV27; CDR3 length: 14; clone size: .; J gene: TRBJ1-1; D gene: TRBD1; CDR3 DNA: TGTGCCAGCACGCGGACAGGGATGTACACTGAAGCTTTCTTT; CDR3 protein: CASTRTGMYTEAFF
V gene: TRBV5-1; CDR3 length: 16; clone size: .; J gene: TRBJ2-3; D gene: .; CDR3 DNA: TGCGCCAGCAGCTTGGAAGCCCGCACTAGCACAGATACGCAGTATTTT; CDR3 protein: CASSLEARTSTDTQYF
V gene: TRBV7-2; CDR3 length: 15; clone size: .; J gene: TRBJ2-2; D gene: .; CDR3 DNA: TGTGCCAGCAGCCTAAACGGGGGGAACACCGGGGAGCTGTTTTTT; CDR3 protein: CASSLNGGNTGELFF
V gene: TRBV6-9; CDR3 length: 9; clone size: .; J gene: TRBJ2-7; D gene: .; CDR3 DNA: TGTGCCAGCAGCCGGTTGAGGGGTTTC; CDR3 protein: CASSRLRGF
V gene: TRBV5-4; CDR3 length: 15; clone size: once; J gene: TRBJ2-2; D gene: TRBD1; CDR3 DNA: TGTGCCAGCAGCAGGACAGGGTTGAACACCGGGGAGCTGTTTTTT; CDR3 protein: CASSRTGLNTGELFF
V gene: TRBV18; CDR3 length: 14; clone size: .; J gene: TRBJ1-5; D gene: TRBD1; CDR3 DNA: TGTGCCAGCTCGCGACAGGGGGCGGTTCAGCCCCAGCATTTT; CDR3 protein: CASSRQGAVQPQHF
V gene: TRBV11-2; CDR3 length: 14; clone size: .; J gene: TRBJ2-7; D gene: .; CDR3 DNA: TGTGCCAGCAGCTTAATGTGGAGAGCCTACGAGCAGTACTTC; CDR3 protein: CASSLMWRAYEQYF
V gene: TRBV28; CDR3 length: 15; clone size: .; J gene: TRBJ1-1; D gene: TRBD1; CDR3 DNA: TGTGCCACCACGGATGGCCAGGGGGAGGTCACTGAAGCTTTCTTT; CDR3 protein: CATTDGQGEVTEAFF
V gene: TRBV5-5; CDR3 length: 18; clone size: .; J gene: TRBJ2-2; D gene: TRBD1; CDR3 DNA: TGTGCCAGCAGCAAATTATACCGGGACAGGGTAAACACCGGGGAGCTGTTTTTT; CDR3 protein: CASSKLYRDRVNTGELFF
V gene: TRBV4-1; CDR3 length: 20; clone size: .; J gene: TRBJ1-4; D gene: TRBD1; CDR3 DNA: TGCGCCAGCAGCCAAATCCGACACAGGGGGCCGAGGAATGGGGATGAAAAACTGTTTTTT; CDR3 protein: CASSQIRHRGPRNGDEKLFF
V gene: TRBV7-2; CDR3 length: 15; clone size: .; J gene: TRBJ1-1; D gene: .; CDR3 DNA: TGTGCCAGCAGCTTTACGGGGGGCGTAGGAGCTGAAGCTTTCTTT; CDR3 protein: CASSFTGGVGAEAFF
V gene: TRBV2; CDR3 length: 13; clone size: once; J gene: TRBJ2-5; D gene: .; CDR3 DNA: TGTGCCAGCAGTAGGGGGGCTCAAGAGACCCAGTACTTC; CDR3 protein: CASSRGAQETQYF
V gene: TRBV28; CDR3 length: 16; clone size: .; J gene: TRBJ2-5; D gene: .; CDR3 DNA: TGTGCCAGCAGTTTATGGGGCAGGGAGGTTGGAGAGACCCAGTACTTC; CDR3 protein: CASSLWGREVGETQYF
V gene: TRBV4-3; CDR3 length: 15; clone size: .; J gene: TRBJ2-4; D gene: TRBD1; CDR3 DNA: TGCGCCAGCAGCCAAAACAGGGGGATCAAAAACATTCAGTACTTC; CDR3 protein: CASSQNRGIKNIQYF
V gene: TRBV5-1; CDR3 length: 14; clone size: once; J gene: TRBJ1-2; D gene: .; CDR3 DNA: TGCGCCAGCAGCTTGGAAGACAGCTCCTATGGCTACACCTTC; CDR3 protein: CASSLEDSSYGYTF
V gene: TRBV11-2; CDR3 length: 13; clone size: .; J gene: TRBJ1-6; D gene: .; CDR3 DNA: TGTGCCAGCAGCTTAGAGTCCGGTGGACCCCTCCACTTT; CDR3 protein: CASSLESGGPLHF
V gene: TRBV19; CDR3 length: 13; clone size: once; J gene: TRBJ1-1; D gene: .; CDR3 DNA: TGTGCCAGTAGCACTCTGTCACTCACTGAAGCTTTCTTT; CDR3 protein: CASSTLSLTEAFF
V gene: TRBV9; CDR3 length: 15; clone size: .; J gene: TRBJ2-1; D gene: .; CDR3 DNA: TGTGCCAGCAGCGTAGGGAGGCTCTCCTACAATGAGCAGTTCTTC; CDR3 protein: CASSVGRLSYNEQFF
V gene: TRBV11-3; CDR3 length: 20; clone size: .; J gene: TRBJ2-1; D gene: TRBD2; CDR3 DNA: TGTGCCAGCAGCTTAAATGTAGCGGGAGGCGGCCTACCTTGGGCCAATGAGCAGTTCTTC; CDR3 protein: CASSLNVAGGGLPWANEQFF
V gene: TRBV6-5; CDR3 length: 14; clone size: .; J gene: TRBJ2-2; D gene: .; CDR3 DNA: TGTGCCAGCAGGGAGTACGGGAACACCGGGGAGCTGTTTTTT; CDR3 protein: CASREYGNTGELFF
V gene: TRBV5-3; CDR3 length: 8; clone size: .; J gene: TRBJ2-7; D gene: .; CDR3 DNA: TGTGCCAGAAGCCCTTGGTACTTC; CDR3 protein: CARSPWYF
V gene: TRBV2; CDR3 length: 15; clone size: .; J gene: TRBJ2-2; D gene: TRBD1; CDR3 DNA: TGTGCCAGCAGGCAGGGGGAGACGAACACCGGGGAGCTGTTTTTT; CDR3 protein: CASRQGETNTGELFF
V gene: TRBV6-5; CDR3 length: 13; clone size: .; J gene: TRBJ2-3; D gene: .; CDR3 DNA: TGTGCCAGCAGTTACACCCCCGTAGATACGCAGTATTTT; CDR3 protein: CASSYTPVDTQYF
V gene: TRBV5-1; CDR3 length: 15; clone size: few; J gene: TRBJ2-1; D gene: .; CDR3 DNA: TGCGCCAGCACCCCCGCGGGGGCCGTAGGAAATGAGCAGTTCTTC; CDR3 protein: CASTPAGAVGNEQFF
V gene: TRBV5-1; CDR3 length: 16; clone size: once; J gene: TRBJ2-7; D gene: TRBD2; CDR3 DNA: TGCGCCAGCAGCCCGACTAGCGGGTTGGGTCTCTACGAGCAGTACTTC; CDR3 protein: CASSPTSGLGLYEQYF
V gene: TRBV5-1; CDR3 length: 12; clone size: .; J gene: TRBJ2-5; D gene: .; CDR3 DNA: TGCGCCAGCCGGGGGATCCAAGAGACCCAGTACTTC; CDR3 protein: CASRGIQETQYF
V gene: TRBV6-1; CDR3 length: 13; clone size: .; J gene: TRBJ1-2; D gene: .; CDR3 DNA: TGTGCCAGCAGTGAAGCCGGGGTTAGAGGCTACACCTTC; CDR3 protein: CASSEAGVRGYTF
V gene: TRBV12-5; CDR3 length: 16; clone size: .; J gene: TRBJ1-1; D gene: .; CDR3 DNA: TGTGCTAGTGGGTCGACCGAAATTGGGGGGCGCACTGAAGCTTTCTTT; CDR3 protein: CASGSTEIGGRTEAFF
V gene: TRBV6-1; CDR3 length: 14; clone size: .; J gene: TRBJ1-4; D gene: .; CDR3 DNA: TGTGCCAGCAGTCGCGTTGCAACTAATGAAAAACTGTTTTTT; CDR3 protein: CASSRVATNEKLFF
V gene: TRBV20-1; CDR3 length: 11; clone size: .; J gene: TRBJ1-1; D gene: .; CDR3 DNA: TGCAGTGCTGCGACCGGCCGAGGGGCTTTCTTT; CDR3 protein: CSAATGRGAFF
V gene: TRBV30; CDR3 length: 14; clone size: once; J gene: TRBJ1-2; D gene: .; CDR3 DNA: TGTGCCTGGAGTGCGGGGGGAGCTAACTATGGCTACACCTTC; CDR3 protein: CAWSAGGANYGYTF
V gene: TRBV28; CDR3 length: 17; clone size: .; J gene: TRBJ1-6; D gene: TRBD1; CDR3 DNA: TGTGCCAGCAGATACCCGTCGTTCGAACAGGGGAATTCACCCCTCCACTTT; CDR3 protein: CASRYPSFEQGNSPLHF
V gene: TRBV5-6; CDR3 length: 11; clone size: few; J gene: TRBJ2-1; D gene: .; CDR3 DNA: TGTGCCAGCAGCTTGATCGGGAGCGAGTTCTTC; CDR3 protein: CASSLIGSEFF
V gene: TRBV14; CDR3 length: 14; clone size: .; J gene: TRBJ2-4; D gene: TRBD1; CDR3 DNA: TGTGCCAGCAGCCCACAGGGGGTCAGGAACATTCAGTACTTC; CDR3 protein: CASSPQGVRNIQYF
V gene: TRBV6-5; CDR3 length: 16; clone size: once; J gene: TRBJ2-5; D gene: .; CDR3 DNA: TGTGCCAGCAGTTACTCGGTTGGCCGAGGCCAAGAGACCCAGTACTTC; CDR3 protein: CASSYSVGRGQETQYF
V gene: TRBV19; CDR3 length: 16; clone size: .; J gene: TRBJ2-1; D gene: .; CDR3 DNA: TGTGCCAGTAGTATGGGTGAGGACACCTATCACAATGAGCAGTTCTTC; CDR3 protein: CASSMGEDTYHNEQFF
V gene: TRBV6-1; CDR3 length: 12; clone size: .; J gene: TRBJ2-7; D gene: .; CDR3 DNA: TGTGCCAGCAGGGGGACGGACTACGAGCAGTACTTC; CDR3 protein: CASRGTDYEQYF
V gene: TRBV7-3; CDR3 length: 14; clone size: .; J gene: TRBJ2-2; D gene: .; CDR3 DNA: TGTGCCAGCAGCTGGACGGAAAACACCGGGGAGCTGTTTTTT; CDR3 protein: CASSWTENTGELFF
V gene: TRBV4-3; CDR3 length: 18; clone size: few; J gene: TRBJ2-7; D gene: .; CDR3 DNA: TGCGCCAGCAGCCATGACTACTCGGGCGGGCCGAGCTCCTACGAGCAGTACTTC; CDR3 protein: CASSHDYSGGPSSYEQYF
V gene: TRBV7-6; CDR3 length: 14; clone size: .; J gene: TRBJ2-1; D gene: TRBD2; CDR3 DNA: TGTGCCAGCAGCTTAGCTATCAGCGGGAGGGAGCAGTTCTTC; CDR3 protein: CASSLAISGREQFF
V gene: TRBV28; CDR3 length: 15; clone size: .; J gene: TRBJ2-7; D gene: .; CDR3 DNA: TGTGCCAGCAGTTTTATCCAGCAGAGCTCCTACGAGCAGTACTTC; CDR3 protein: CASSFIQQSSYEQYF
V gene: TRBV5-1; CDR3 length: 12; clone size: .; J gene: TRBJ2-7; D gene: .; CDR3 DNA: TGCGCCAGATCTGGTTTGGGGGGCGAGCAGTACTTC; CDR3 protein: CARSGLGGEQYF
V gene: TRBV7-9; CDR3 length: 13; clone size: .; J gene: TRBJ2-3; D gene: .; CDR3 DNA: TGTGCCAGCAGCTTAACGGGCCCAGATACGCAGTATTTT; CDR3 protein: CASSLTGPDTQYF
V gene: TRBV7-9; CDR3 length: 14; clone size: .; J gene: TRBJ1-1; D gene: .; CDR3 DNA: TGTGCCAGCAGCTTTGGGGCTATGAACACTGAAGCTTTCTTT; CDR3 protein: CASSFGAMNTEAFF
V gene: TRBV30; CDR3 length: 15; clone size: .; J gene: TRBJ1-5; D gene: TRBD1; CDR3 DNA: TGTGCCTGGAGTGGGACAGGGGGCCGCAATCAGCCCCAGCATTTT; CDR3 protein: CAWSGTGGRNQPQHF